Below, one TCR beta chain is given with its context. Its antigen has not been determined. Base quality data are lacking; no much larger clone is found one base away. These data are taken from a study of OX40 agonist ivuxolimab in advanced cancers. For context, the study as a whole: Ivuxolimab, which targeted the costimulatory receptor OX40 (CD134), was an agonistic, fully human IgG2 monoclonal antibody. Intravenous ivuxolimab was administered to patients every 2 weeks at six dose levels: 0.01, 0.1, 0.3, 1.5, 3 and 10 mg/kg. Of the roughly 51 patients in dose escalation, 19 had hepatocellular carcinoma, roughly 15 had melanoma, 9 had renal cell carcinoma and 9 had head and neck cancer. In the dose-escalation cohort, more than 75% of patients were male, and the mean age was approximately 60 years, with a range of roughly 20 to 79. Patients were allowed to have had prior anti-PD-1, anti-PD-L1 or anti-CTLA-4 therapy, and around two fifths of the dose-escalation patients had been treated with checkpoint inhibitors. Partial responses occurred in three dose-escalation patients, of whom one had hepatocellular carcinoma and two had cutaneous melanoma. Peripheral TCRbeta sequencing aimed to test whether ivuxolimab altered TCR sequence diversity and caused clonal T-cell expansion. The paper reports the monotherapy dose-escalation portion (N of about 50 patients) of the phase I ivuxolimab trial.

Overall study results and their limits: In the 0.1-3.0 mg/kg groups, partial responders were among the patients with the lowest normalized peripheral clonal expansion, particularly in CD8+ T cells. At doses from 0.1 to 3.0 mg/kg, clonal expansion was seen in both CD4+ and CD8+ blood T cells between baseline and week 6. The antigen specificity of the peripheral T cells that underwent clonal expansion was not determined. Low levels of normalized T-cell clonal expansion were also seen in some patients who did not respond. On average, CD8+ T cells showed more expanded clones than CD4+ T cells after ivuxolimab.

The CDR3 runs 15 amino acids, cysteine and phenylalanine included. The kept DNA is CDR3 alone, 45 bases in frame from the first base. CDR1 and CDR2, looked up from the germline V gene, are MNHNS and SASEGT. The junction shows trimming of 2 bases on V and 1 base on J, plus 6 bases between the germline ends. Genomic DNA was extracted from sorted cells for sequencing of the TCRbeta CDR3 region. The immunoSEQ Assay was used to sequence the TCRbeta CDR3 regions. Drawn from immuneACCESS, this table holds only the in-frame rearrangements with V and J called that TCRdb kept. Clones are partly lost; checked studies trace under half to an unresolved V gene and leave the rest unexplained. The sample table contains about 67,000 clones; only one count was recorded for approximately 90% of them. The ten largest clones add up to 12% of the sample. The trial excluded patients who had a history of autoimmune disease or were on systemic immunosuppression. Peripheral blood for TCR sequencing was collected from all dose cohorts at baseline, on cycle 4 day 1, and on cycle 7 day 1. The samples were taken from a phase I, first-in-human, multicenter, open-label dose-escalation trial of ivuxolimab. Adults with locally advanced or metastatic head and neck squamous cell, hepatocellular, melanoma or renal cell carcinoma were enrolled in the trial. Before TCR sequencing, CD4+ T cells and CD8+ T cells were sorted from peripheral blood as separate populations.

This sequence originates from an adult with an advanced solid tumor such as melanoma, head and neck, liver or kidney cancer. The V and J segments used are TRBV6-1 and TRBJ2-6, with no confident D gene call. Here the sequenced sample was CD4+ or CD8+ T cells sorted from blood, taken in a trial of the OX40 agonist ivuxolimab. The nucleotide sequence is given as TGTGCCAGCAGTGAACGAGAGTCTGGGGCCAACGTCCTGACTTTC. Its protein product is CASSERESGANVLTF.